The table lists the clone carrying this TCR beta chain with a few counts. Its antigen is not known. This sample was taken from a study of CD8 T cells in ankylosing spondylitis. This CDR3 is built from 16 residues. V gave up 3 bases and J gave up 1 base, with 14 bases separating them. Germline V gene data show CDR1 as KGHDR and CDR2 as SFDVKD. Quantitative 5'-RACE was performed with molecular barcodes, and it yielded the TCR beta libraries. MiXCR, applied by TCRdb to the 5' RACE reads, yields one record per CDR3 protein. The profile shows about 540,000 distinct CDR3 sequences, over 9.5% of them singletons. Whole-study findings and limits: It appeared that ankylosing spondylitis blood was characterized by a TCR beta motif of several highly homologous variants. Disease-linked clones were found to be CD8+ and relatively rare in peripheral blood.

The clonotype comes from a male donor with ankylosing spondylitis. The J gene is TRBJ2-5, the V gene TRBV24-1; D might be TRBD2 (6 bases). Sequencing used blood, either unsorted or a sorted T cell fraction (not recorded which). DNA for the CDR3: TGTGCCACCAGTGATCCTAGTAGGGGACTCCAAGAGACCCAGTACTTC. It is translated as CATSDPSRGLQETQYF.